The T cell receptor beta chain described here comes from a study of cytomegalovirus exposure and HLA in healthy donors. Study-wide results and caveats: It was reported that the classifier diagnosed cytomegalovirus status with high specificity and sensitivity in both the original and validation cohorts.

The CDR3 has 14 residues. Trimming removed 4 bases from V and 7 bases from J; junction bases left unmatched: 7. Germline V gene data show CDR1 as LGHNA and CDR2 as YNFKEQ. The method was immunoSEQ multiplex PCR; TCRdb's version includes in-frame clones alone and lacks a portion of them. The data show 71,000 or so clones, 94% seen once. This clone was counted between two and nine times. What it binds is not known. The TCR sequence derives from a woman younger than 35 in good health and CMV-seronegative. Sequenced: PBMCs. The chain combines TRBV4-2 with TRBJ2-1; 7 bases line up with TRBD2. CDR3: CASSPAGRGNEQFF. CDR3 nucleotide sequence: TGTGCCAGCAGCCCAGCGGGGCGCGGTAATGAGCAGTTCTTC.